The 16 T cell receptor beta chains given below trace back to one sample, sequenced in a study of blood T cell repertoires in COVID-19. The table came from immunoSEQ multiplex PCR; TCRdb's copy has only in-frame clones and leaves some out. The repertoire has about 120,000 clones, 87% of them found once; the top ten carry 25% to 35%. The sequenced sample was peripheral blood. All receptors derive from a woman in her sixties or seventies with acute or convalescent COVID-19.

This chain connects TRBV10-2 to TRBJ1-3; no reliable D call. CDR3 length: 14 residues. The germline V and J ends were trimmed by 3 bases and 4 bases, with 10 bases remaining between them. The V gene's germline CDR1 is WSHSY and CDR2 SAAADI. CDR3 nucleotide sequence: TGCGCCAGCAGTGAAATTCCTAAGGGAAACACCATATATTTT. Translating gives CASSEIPKGNTIYF.

This chain links TRBV2 with TRBJ2-5, with 8 bases fitting TRBD2. The CDR3 has 16 residues. CDR1 SNHLY and CDR2 FYNNEI come from the germline V gene. With 4 bases clipped from V and 2 bases from J, the junction kept 9 bases outside the gene matches. The CDR3 is CASSALSGGVQETQYF. The CDR3 DNA reads TGTGCCAGCAGTGCCCTCAGCGGGGGCGTACAAGAGACCCAGTACTTC. Supplemented by reference TRBV2 and TRBJ2-5, the full variable domain reads EPEVTQTPSHQVTQMGQEVILRCVPISNHLYFYWYRQILGQKVEFLVSFYNNEISEKSEIFDDQFSVERPDGSNFTLKIRSTKLEDSAMYFCASSALSGGVQETQYFGPGTRLLVL.

This clone was observed a handful of times. J is TRBJ1-1 and V is TRBV6-5, with 12 bases that match TRBD1. The ends lost 4 bases at V and 5 bases at J; junction bases unmatched: 8. The CDR3 totals 16 residues. Germline-derived CDR1 and CDR2 are MNHEY and SVGAGI. The CDR3 bases are TGTGCCAGCAGTTCCGGGACAGGGGGCGCGAGGACTGAAGCTTTCTTT. Amino acids: CASSSGTGGARTEAFF.

V and J are TRBV4-1 and TRBJ2-3; 8 bases are a match to TRBD2. Germline lookup yields CDR1 MGHRA and CDR2 YSYEKL. This CDR3 spans 15 amino acids. J was trimmed by 6 bases and V by 1 base; bases with no gene match: 6. CDR3 nucleotides: TGCGCCAGCAGCCAAGTGGGACTAGGGCCTGATACGCAGTATTTT. Translating it yields CASSQVGLGPDTQYF.

This clone was found once. The chain is built from TRBV6-1 and TRBJ2-2, with TRBD1 matching 9 bases. Germline V lookup: CDR1 MNHNS, CDR2 SASEGT. The CDR3 totals 16 residues. V lost 4 bases to trimming and J lost 1 base; unmatched junction nucleotides: 4. CDR3 sequence reads: CASSGDRGGNTGELFF. DNA for the CDR3: TGTGCCAGCAGTGGCGACAGGGGGGGGAACACCGGGGAGCTGTTTTTT.

This chain links TRBV11-2 with TRBJ1-5, with unresolved D. This CDR3 comprises 15 residues. With 5 bases removed from V and 0 bases from J, the gap between germline ends came to 11 bases. Germline V gene data show CDR1 as SGHAT and CDR2 as FQNNGV. In DNA, the CDR3 is TGTGCCAGCAGCCCCCAGGCCGGTAGCAATCAGCCCCAGCATTTT. Amino acids: CASSPQAGSNQPQHF. The full variable domain, rest sourced from reference TRBV11-2 and TRBJ1-5, is EAGVAQSPRYKIIEKRQSVAFWCNPISGHATLYWYQQILGQGPKLLIQFQNNGVVDDSQLPKDRFSAERLKGVDSTLKIQPAKLEDSAVYLCASSPQAGSNQPQHFGDGTRLSIL.

V and J are TRBV3-1 (or the pseudogene TRBV3-2) and TRBJ2-3, with D hard to call. Germline CDR1 is LGHDT and CDR2 is YNNKEL (reference sequence). Trimming left V 7 bases short and J 1 base short, with 12 bases between. The length of the CDR3 is 14 residues. CDR3 amino acids: CASTGVGGTDTQYF. The CDR3 nucleotides are TGTGCCAGCACGGGTGTTGGCGGCACAGATACGCAGTATTTT.

This rearrangement joins TRBV7-9 to TRBJ2-3; 7 bases agree with TRBD1. The germline gives CDR1 SEHNR, CDR2 FQNEAQ (reference sequence). This CDR3 has 14 amino acids. V shed 3 bases and J 3 bases; nucleotides not matched to a gene: 3. The CDR3 sequence: CASSFRQGTDTQYF. CDR3 bases: TGTGCCAGCAGCTTTCGACAGGGAACAGATACGCAGTATTTT.

The chain links TRBV28 to TRBJ1-2, with 7 positions matching TRBD1. The junction had 14 bases not matched to a gene; V was cut back by 6 bases and J by 7 bases. CDR1 is MDHEN, CDR2 SYDVKM, per germline. The CDR3 loop spans 15 amino acids. Written as DNA, the CDR3 is TGTGCCAGCAGCCCTTTGACAGGGTGGCGTGGTGGCTACACCTTC. It codes for CASSPLTGWRGGYTF.

Only one count was recorded for this clone. The rearrangement links TRBV7-9 to TRBJ1-1; D gene unclear. From germline, CDR1 is SEHNR and CDR2 FQNEAQ (reference sequence). V was clipped by 4 bases and J by 6 bases, with 18 bases between them. The CDR3 is 15 amino acids. The CDR3 region has the DNA TGTGCCAGCAGCTCTCTTGCGACCGACTTGTCTGAAGCTTTCTTT. It yields the protein CASSSLATDLSEAFF.

This clone was seen more than once but under ten times. The chain combines TRBV4-2 with TRBJ2-3; D possibly corresponds to TRBD2 (7 bases). This CDR3 has 18 amino acids. Germline V gives CDR1 LGHNA, CDR2 YNFKEQ. Trimming stripped 3 bases from V and 3 bases from J, with 22 bases between. This CDR3 reads CASSHTRLEGGGTDTQYF. DNA of the CDR3: TGTGCCAGCAGCCATACCAGGTTGGAGGGGGGGGGAACAGATACGCAGTATTTT.

The chain recombines TRBV2 with TRBJ2-7; the match to TRBD2 covers 11 bases. CDR3 size: 15 residues. V lost 6 bases, J lost 4 bases, and 8 bases stayed unmatched. Per germline, CDR1 SNHLY and CDR2 FYNNEI. The CDR3 coding sequence is TGTGCCAGCAGATTAGCGGGGGGGCCGGTGTACGAGCAGTACTTC. It translates to CASRLAGGPVYEQYF. The variable domain in full, completed from reference TRBV2 and TRBJ2-7, reads EPEVTQTPSHQVTQMGQEVILRCVPISNHLYFYWYRQILGQKVEFLVSFYNNEISEKSEIFDDQFSVERPDGSNFTLKIRSTKLEDSAMYFCASRLAGGPVYEQYFGPGTRLTVT.

The chain employs TRBV30 and TRBJ1-5; 11 bases match TRBD1. V trimming: 5 bases; J trimming: 7 bases; junction bases outside the gene matches: 4. The length of the CDR3 is 13 residues. From germline, CDR1 is GTSNPN and CDR2 SVGIG (reference sequence). The CDR3 sequence: CAWGQGAEQPQHF. Written as DNA, the CDR3 is TGTGCCTGGGGACAGGGGGCGGAACAGCCCCAGCATTTT.

The rearrangement links TRBV2 to TRBJ1-4; D unclear. V was shortened by 4 bases and J by 7 bases, with 10 bases between the two germline ends. The CDR3 loop spans 13 amino acids. In germline, CDR1 is SNHLY, CDR2 FYNNEI. CDR3 in amino acids: CASSAETSEKLFF. The CDR3 DNA sequence: TGTGCCAGCAGTGCTGAGACTTCTGAAAAACTGTTTTTT.

This rearrangement joins TRBV24-1 to TRBJ2-5, with 7 bases aligning to TRBD1. CDR1 and CDR2 from the germline V gene are KGHDR and SFDVKD. After removal of 4 bases from V and 4 bases from J, the junction contained 5 bases not matched to a gene. CDR3 length equals 14 residues. CDR3 nucleotides: TGTGCCACCAGTGAAGAAGGGGGCATAGAGACCCAGTACTTC. Its protein product is CATSEEGGIETQYF.

V usage is TRBV2 and J usage is TRBJ2-5; D not certain. Germline CDR1 and CDR2: SNHLY and FYNNEI. This CDR3 comprises 13 residues. Trimming cost V 1 base and J 5 bases, with 8 bases left between them. CDR3: CASSEGFAETQYF. CDR3 nucleotides: TGTGCCAGCAGTGAAGGGTTTGCGGAGACCCAGTACTTC.